These 8 T cell receptor beta chains were sequenced from one sample in a study of blood T cell repertoires in COVID-19. Sequencing was performed with immunoSEQ multiplex PCR; in TCRdb, only in-frame clones are kept and a portion is missing. The profile covers about 240,000 clones, with roughly 79% appearing a single time and 7.5% taken by the ten largest. Sequencing was done on a sample of peripheral blood. Source of these receptors: a woman at least 80 years old with COVID-19, enrolled during active disease.

The chain employs TRBV2 and TRBJ1-1, with D maybe TRBD1 (5 bases). CDR1 and CDR2 from the germline V gene are SNHLY and FYNNEI. The V gene lost 4 bases and the J gene lost 4 bases, with 10 bases spanning the gap. This CDR3 is built from 13 residues. The CDR3 DNA reads TGTGCCAGCAGTGGGGGCGCGAGCACTGAAGCTTTCTTT. It codes for CASSGGASTEAFF.

This clone has just one count. V is TRBV7-2 and J is TRBJ1-1; TRBD1 might be the D (6 bases). Trimming removed 4 bases at V and 4 bases at J, with 16 bases between. CDR1 SGHTA and CDR2 FQGNSA come from the germline V gene. This CDR3 spans 15 amino acids. CDR3 amino acids: CASSSRQELGTEAFF. CDR3 coding DNA: TGTGCCAGCAGCTCCAGACAGGAATTGGGCACTGAAGCTTTCTTT.

This chain joins TRBV10-2 and TRBJ1-1, with 7 bases matching TRBD1. Trimming took 8 bases from V and 0 from J; bases not matched to a gene: 3. Germline V lookup: CDR1 WSHSY, CDR2 SAAADI. The CDR3 covers 13 residues. The CDR3 DNA reads as TGCGCCAGCGAGGGGACAGTGAACACTGAAGCTTTCTTT. Encoded protein: CASEGTVNTEAFF.

This sequence joins TRBV5-1 and TRBJ2-1, with TRBD1 identical over 8 bases. The germline CDR1 and CDR2 sequences are SGHRS and YFSETQ. The V gene end was trimmed by 1 base and the J gene end by 8 bases; junction bases not matched to a gene: 5. This CDR3 has 14 amino acids. CDR3 sequence: CASSLQGAIDEQFF. The CDR3 DNA reads as TGCGCCAGCAGCTTGCAGGGGGCGATCGATGAGCAGTTCTTC.

The gene calls are TRBV4-3 and TRBJ2-2; TRBD1 aligns across 7 bases. Trimming at V came to 4 bases and at J to 6 bases, leaving 8 bases not matched to a gene. The CDR3 contains 15 residues. Germline-derived CDR1 and CDR2 are LGHNA and YSLEER. The CDR3 nucleotides read TGCGCCAGCAGCCGTCAAGCGCAGGGGGCCGGGGAGCTGTTTTTT. Protein sequence: CASSRQAQGAGELFF.

The genes are TRBV29-1 and TRBJ2-3; 7 bases agree with TRBD2. With V trimmed by 4 bases and J by 3 bases, 7 bases remained unmatched. CDR1 and CDR2 (germline): SQVTM, ANQGSEA. This CDR3 has 14 residues. The CDR3 bases are TGCAGCGTTGGCCTGACTAGCTTGACAGATACGCAGTATTTT. Protein: CSVGLTSLTDTQYF.

The chain employs TRBV6-5 and TRBJ1-3; 9 nucleotides match TRBD1. The length of the CDR3 is 13 residues. Germline V lookup: CDR1 MNHEY, CDR2 SVGAGI. V lost 7 bases and J lost 8; bases outside the gene matches: 6. As DNA, the CDR3 is TGTGCCAGCATGAGACAGGGGGTAGACACCATATATTTT. Its protein product is CASMRQGVDTIYF.

CDR3 in amino acids: CASSSYNSPLHF. Here the CDR3 DNA reads TGTGCCAGCAGCTCGTATAATTCACCCCTCCACTTT. This chain joins TRBV5-6 and TRBJ1-6; D remains unclear. There are 12 residues in the CDR3. V was clipped by 3 bases and J by 4 bases, with 2 bases between them. Germline V gene data show CDR1 as SGHDT and CDR2 as YYEEEE.